These 26 T cell receptor beta chains originate from one sample sequenced in a study of OX40 agonist ivuxolimab in advanced cancers. Clones were sequenced by immunoSEQ multiplex PCR, and TCRdb holds only the in-frame ones, with some missing. The sample shows 50,000 to 70,000 clones, approximately 85% of them seen only once. This specimen was CD4+ or CD8+ T cells sorted from blood, taken in a trial of the OX40 agonist ivuxolimab. Receptor source: an adult with an advanced solid tumor such as melanoma, head and neck, liver or kidney cancer.

V usage is TRBV5-1 and J usage is TRBJ2-7; possible D gene TRBD1, 6 bases. Trimming took off 4 bases at V and 4 bases at J, with 15 bases between the two ends. CDR1 SGHRS and CDR2 YFSETQ come from the germline V gene. The length of the CDR3 is 14 residues. The CDR3 DNA is TGCGCCAGCAGCCCGCAGGGGAGTAGGTACGAGCAGTACTTC. Protein sequence: CASSPQGSRYEQYF.

This sequence joins TRBV15 and TRBJ2-3; 9 bases agree with TRBD1. Germline trimming cut 2 bases from V and 1 base from J; bases unmatched to any gene: 4. Germline V gives CDR1 LNHNV, CDR2 YYDKDF (reference sequence). This CDR3 is 16 amino acids long. CDR3 loop: CATSRSWDRGTDTQYF. The CDR3 DNA reads TGTGCCACCAGCAGATCATGGGACAGGGGCACAGATACGCAGTATTTT. Combining the CDR3 with reference TRBV15 and TRBJ2-3 gives the whole variable domain DAMVIQNPRYQVTQFGKPVTLSCSQTLNHNVMYWYQQKSSQAPKLLFHYYDKDFNNEADTPDNFQSRRPNTSFCFLDIRSPGLGDTAMYLCATSRSWDRGTDTQYFGPGTRLTVL.

The chain uses TRBV27 and TRBJ2-5, with 13 bases matching TRBD2. The length of the CDR3 is 15 residues. Per the germline V gene, CDR1 is MNHEY and CDR2 is SMNVEV (reference sequence). The trim removed 6 bases at V and 4 bases at J, leaving 5 bases unmatched. CDR3 DNA sequence: TGTGCCAGCAGACCACTAGCGGGGGGGCGAGAGACCCAGTACTTC. Amino acid sequence: CASRPLAGGRETQYF.

The J gene is TRBJ2-1, the V gene TRBV19, with 10 bases identical to TRBD1. Trimming took 3 bases from V and 6 from J; bases not matched to a gene: 2. CDR1 is LNHDA and CDR2 is SQIVND in the germline V gene (reference sequence). This CDR3 spans 14 amino acids. The chain's CDR3 is CASSIGQGGNEQFF. CDR3 DNA sequence: TGTGCCAGTAGTATTGGACAGGGGGGCAATGAGCAGTTCTTC.

This chain connects TRBV6-1 to TRBJ1-1; D might be TRBD1 (6 bases). The CDR3 is 13 amino acids. Trimming shortened V by 7 bases and J by 4 bases, and 13 bases separated the two germline ends. CDR1 and CDR2 from the germline V gene are MNHNS and SASEGT. The CDR3 protein is CASNYRVSTEAFF. CDR3 sequence (DNA): TGTGCCAGCAATTACAGGGTGAGCACTGAAGCTTTCTTT.

V gene TRBV27 combines with J gene TRBJ2-7; no clear D. Germline V gene sequence: CDR1 MNHEY, CDR2 SMNVEV (reference sequence). The V end was cut by 4 bases, the J end by 6 bases, with 16 bases between. This CDR3 region has 14 residues. CDR3 in amino acids: CASSSVNQSPEQYF. In DNA, the CDR3 is TGTGCCAGCAGTTCAGTGAACCAAAGTCCCGAGCAGTACTTC.

In its sample, this clone was seen once. V is TRBV27 and J is TRBJ2-7; no clear D. Trimming took off 2 bases at V and 0 bases at J, with 5 bases between the two ends. Germline-derived CDR1 and CDR2 are MNHEY and SMNVEV (reference sequence). The CDR3 has 13 amino acids. The CDR3 here is CASSLAHSYEQYF. CDR3 DNA: TGTGCCAGCAGTTTAGCTCACTCCTACGAGCAGTACTTC.

The chain carries TRBV4-3 and TRBJ1-2; 7 bases fit TRBD1. The J segment lost 1 base and the V segment lost 4 bases, leaving 6 bases of the junction unmatched. Per the germline V gene, CDR1 is LGHNA and CDR2 is YSLEER. The CDR3 is 15 amino acids. The CDR3 DNA is TGCGCCAGCAGCCGCCTCGGGACAGATAACTATGGCTACACCTTC. Encoded protein: CASSRLGTDNYGYTF.

This chain links TRBV30 with TRBJ2-3; D perhaps matches TRBD1 (6 bases). The CDR3 has 15 residues. V shed 3 bases and J shed 0 bases, with 13 bases lying between them. In germline, CDR1 is GTSNPN, CDR2 SVGIG (reference sequence). The CDR3 sequence is CAWRVAGQSTDTQYF. In DNA, the CDR3 is TGTGCCTGGAGGGTCGCCGGACAGAGCACAGATACGCAGTATTTT.

The chain is built from TRBV2 and TRBJ2-7, with D perhaps matching TRBD1 or TRBD2 (6 bases each). V lost 1 base to trimming and J lost 0 bases, with 10 bases between them. The germline gives CDR1 SNHLY, CDR2 FYNNEI. This CDR3 comprises 15 residues. CDR3 amino acids: CASSEEGGPSYEQYF. DNA for the CDR3: TGTGCCAGCAGTGAAGAGGGGGGCCCCTCCTACGAGCAGTACTTC.

The rearrangement links TRBV5-1 to TRBJ2-1; the match to TRBD1 covers 8 bases. The CDR3 runs 14 residues. Germline lookup yields CDR1 SGHRS and CDR2 YFSETQ. Losses at the gene ends were 3 bases for V and 2 bases for J; bases not matched to a gene: 1. The CDR3 nucleotides read TGCGCCAGCAGCTCGGACAGGGCCTACAATGAGCAGTTCTTC. Encoded protein: CASSSDRAYNEQFF. Full variable domain (outside the CDR3, taken from reference TRBV5-1 and TRBJ2-1): KAGVTQTPRYLIKTRGQQVTLSCSPISGHRSVSWYQQTPGQGLQFLFEYFSETQRNKGNFPGRFSGRQFSNSRSEMNVSTLELGDSALYLCASSSDRAYNEQFFGPGTRLTVL.

The CDR3 loop reads CASSFTGETEAFF. The CDR3, as DNA: TGTGCCAGCAGCTTCACGGGGGAGACTGAAGCTTTCTTT. This chain connects TRBV11-2 to TRBJ1-1; perhaps TRBD1 as D (5 bases). Germline assignment: CDR1 SGHAT and CDR2 FQNNGV. The CDR3 has 13 amino acids. V was shortened by 3 bases and J by 5 bases, with 10 bases between the two germline ends.

This chain's CDR3 is CASSFRREMRSNQPQHF. As DNA, the CDR3 is TGTGCCAGCTCCTTTAGGAGGGAGATGCGTAGCAATCAGCCCCAGCATTTT. This rearrangement joins TRBV18 to TRBJ1-5, with D unclear. The CDR3 extends over 17 amino acids. CDR1 KGHSH and CDR2 LQKENI come from the germline V gene. V was shortened by 6 bases and J by 0 bases, with 18 bases between the two germline ends.

V is TRBV30 and J is TRBJ1-1, with 9 bases matching TRBD1. Germline CDR1 reads GTSNPN; CDR2 reads SVGIG (reference sequence). This CDR3 is built from 13 residues. The junction had 3 bases not matched to a gene; V was cut back by 3 bases and J by 4 bases. CDR3 sequence (DNA): TGTGCCTGGAGGCGACAGGGGGGCACTGAAGCTTTCTTT. As protein: CAWRRQGGTEAFF.

The chain employs TRBV4-3 and TRBJ2-1; D gene ambiguous. Germline V gene data show CDR1 as LGHNA and CDR2 as YSLEER. V was cut by 0 bases and J by 2 bases, with 11 bases left in between. The CDR3 is 16 residues long. The CDR3 bases are TGCGCCAGCAGCCAAGATGTTGTAAGCCCCTACAATGAGCAGTTCTTC. It translates to CASSQDVVSPYNEQFF.

The rearrangement uses TRBV30 and TRBJ2-7, with D uncertain. Germline CDR1 GTSNPN, CDR2 SVGIG (reference sequence). Trimming stripped 3 bases from V and 0 bases from J, with 15 bases between. This CDR3 contains 15 residues. CDR3 DNA: TGTGCCTGGAGCGACCCGCAACCGTACTCCTACGAGCAGTACTTC. Residues: CAWSDPQPYSYEQYF.

This clone turned up a few times. The chain employs TRBV28 and TRBJ2-5, with D tentatively TRBD2 (6 bases). The CDR3 extends over 15 amino acids. Trimming stripped 2 bases from V and 1 base from J, with 11 bases between. Germline assignment: CDR1 MDHEN and CDR2 SYDVKM. The CDR3 loop is CASSLVPGVQETQYF. CDR3 sequence (DNA): TGTGCCAGCAGTTTAGTCCCGGGGGTCCAAGAGACCCAGTACTTC.

The chain carries TRBV28 and TRBJ2-3; 9 nucleotides agree with TRBD2. Germline lookup yields CDR1 MDHEN and CDR2 SYDVKM. The V gene end was trimmed by 5 bases and the J gene end by 3 bases; junction bases not matched to a gene: 9. The CDR3 consists of 16 residues. In DNA form, the CDR3 reads TGTGCCAGCAGTACCCCCGTAGCGGGAGCTACAGATACGCAGTATTTT. The encoded protein is CASSTPVAGATDTQYF.

Notes on this clone: The same CDR3 can be traced to other DNA sequences in this sample. The gene calls are TRBV30 and TRBJ1-2; 7 positions agree with TRBD1. V shed 4 bases and J 5 bases; nucleotides not matched to a gene: 4. Germline V gene lookup returns CDR1 GTSNPN and CDR2 SVGIG (reference sequence). This CDR3 spans 12 amino acids. CDR3 region: CAWIGTVYGYTF. DNA for the CDR3: TGTGCCTGGATCGGGACAGTTTATGGCTACACCTTC.

The genes are TRBV7-2 and TRBJ2-5, with 10 bases matching TRBD2. The trim removed 5 bases at V and 5 bases at J, leaving 8 bases unmatched. The length of the CDR3 is 15 residues. The germline CDR1 and CDR2 sequences are SGHTA and FQGNSA. The CDR3 reads CASSPIGTSVETQYF. The CDR3 bases are TGTGCCAGCAGCCCAATCGGGACTAGCGTTGAGACCCAGTACTTC.

The chain's CDR3 is CASSRMGAESYEQYF. CDR3 bases: TGTGCCAGCAGCCGGATGGGCGCAGAATCCTACGAGCAGTACTTC. The genes are TRBV5-7 and TRBJ2-7, with D unresolved. Being an ORF, TRBV5-7 has a function that is uncertain. The germline V and J ends were trimmed by 4 bases and 1 base, with 15 bases remaining between them. The CDR3 has 15 residues.

V and J are TRBV4-2 and TRBJ1-2; D is unresolved. CDR1 LGHNA and CDR2 YNFKEQ come from the germline V gene. The CDR3 is 15 amino acids. Trimming pared 3 bases from V and 2 bases from J, leaving 13 bases between. The CDR3 here is CASSQQWTENYGYTF. The CDR3 nucleotides are TGTGCCAGCAGCCAGCAGTGGACGGAGAACTATGGCTACACCTTC.

The V gene is TRBV6-5, the J gene TRBJ2-3; a possible D gene is TRBD1 (5 bases). The CDR3 is 11 amino acids. Germline values: CDR1 MNHEY, CDR2 SVGAGI. With 8 bases removed from V and 5 bases from J, the gap between germline ends came to 8 bases. CDR3 DNA sequence: TGTGCCAGCGGAAGGGGAGATACGCAGTATTTT. Encoded protein: CASGRGDTQYF.

The chain has TRBV10-1 and TRBJ2-3; D gene unclear. The V and J ends lost 3 bases and 6 bases respectively, with 7 bases between them. This CDR3 spans 12 amino acids. CDR1 and CDR2 from the germline V gene are WNHNN and SYGVQD (reference sequence). CDR3 sequence reads: CASSDKPDTQYF. The DNA of the CDR3 is TGCGCCAGCAGTGATAAACCGGATACGCAGTATTTT.

The rearrangement uses TRBV10-3 and TRBJ2-7; D possibly corresponds to TRBD1 (7 bases). This CDR3 has 16 residues. The germline CDR1 and CDR2 sequences are ENHRY and SYGVKD. Trimming stripped 2 bases from V and 9 bases from J, with 23 bases between. In DNA, the CDR3 is TGTGCCATCAGTGAGAGGAGACAGGGATCCCCAGCGGGGCAGTACTTC. Protein: CAISERRQGSPAGQYF.

In this sample, this clone turned up a few times. J is TRBJ1-2 and V is TRBV9, with a weak D call TRBD1 (5 bases). The V gene's germline CDR1 is SGDLS and CDR2 YYNGEE. The germline V and J ends were trimmed by 4 bases and 8 bases, with 15 bases remaining between them. The CDR3 consists of 13 residues. CDR3 amino acids: CASSPQGRLGYTF. The CDR3, as DNA: TGTGCCAGCAGCCCCCAGGGCCGTTTAGGCTACACCTTC.